Listed here are 10 T cell receptor beta chains from one sample, sequenced in a study of technical replicates of blood from a few donors. Generated by immunoSEQ multiplex PCR, the TCRdb table keeps only in-frame clones and is missing some. The data contain thousands of clones, approximately 95% of them seen just once; the ten biggest clones take up under 8.5%. The sequencing sample was made of PBMCs. The origin of the receptors is a human donor in good health.

The chain carries TRBV2 and TRBJ2-2; 7 bases are a match to TRBD2. This CDR3 is built from 15 residues. The V segment lost 2 bases and the J segment 5 bases; nucleotides outside the gene matches: 5. Germline V gives CDR1 SNHLY, CDR2 FYNNEI. The CDR3 nucleotides are TGTGCCAGCAGTGAACAGGCGGGAGATACCGGGGAGCTGTTTTTT. The encoded protein is CASSEQAGDTGELFF.

The gene calls are TRBV5-1 and TRBJ2-5; D might be TRBD2 (6 bases). This CDR3 has 13 residues. Deletions cut 6 bases from V and 5 bases from J, with 14 bases between. Germline-derived CDR1 and CDR2 are SGHRS and YFSETQ. This chain's CDR3 is CASTSLAGETQYF. The CDR3 region has the DNA TGCGCCAGCACCTCTCTCGCGGGGGAGACCCAGTACTTC.

This sequence joins TRBV10-3 and TRBJ1-2; D is possibly TRBD1 (5 bases). The CDR3 spans 14 residues. The germline CDR1 and CDR2 sequences are ENHRY and SYGVKD. V was shortened by 4 bases and J by 5 bases, with 14 bases between the two germline ends. CDR3 bases: TGTGCCATCAGTGTCCCGGGACGGGAGTATGGCTACACCTTC. Translated, it gives CAISVPGREYGYTF.

This sequence joins TRBV2 and TRBJ2-1; D perhaps matches TRBD2 (6 bases). Trimming took 6 bases from V and 5 from J, leaving 14 bases between them. The length of the CDR3 is 14 residues. Germline V gene lookup returns CDR1 SNHLY and CDR2 FYNNEI. The CDR3 DNA reads as TGTGCCAGCAGGAGGGATAGCGGAAACAATGAGCAGTTCTTC. Its translation: CASRRDSGNNEQFF.

The chain combines TRBV2 with TRBJ1-1; D may be TRBD1 (6 bases). The CDR3 covers 16 residues. Germline CDR1 reads SNHLY; CDR2 reads FYNNEI. V lost 8 bases and J lost 0, with 19 bases in between. CDR3 coding DNA: TGTGCCAGCCGATTGGGGCCCGGACAGATGAACACTGAAGCTTTCTTT. It codes for CASRLGPGQMNTEAFF. The full variable domain, completed using reference TRBV2 and TRBJ1-1, is EPEVTQTPSHQVTQMGQEVILRCVPISNHLYFYWYRQILGQKVEFLVSFYNNEISEKSEIFDDQFSVERPDGSNFTLKIRSTKLEDSAMYFCASRLGPGQMNTEAFFGQGTRLTVV.

V usage is TRBV21-1 and J usage is TRBJ2-5; no check of the table's D call, TRBD1, against the DNA was made. TRBV21-1 is a documented pseudogene. CDR3 length: 15 residues. CDR3 protein: CASSKPGRYQETQYF. The CDR3 nucleotides read TGTGCCAGCAGCAAACCAGGCCGGTACCAAGAGACCCAGTACTTC.

The chain uses TRBV5-1 and TRBJ2-7; 8 bases match TRBD1. Germline V CDR1 and CDR2: SGHRS, YFSETQ. CDR3 length equals 15 residues. J was trimmed by 0 bases and V by 4 bases; bases with no gene match: 6. The CDR3 reads CASSRGTGDSYEQYF. CDR3 in DNA: TGCGCCAGCAGCCGTGGGACAGGCGACTCCTACGAGCAGTACTTC.

The CDR3 coding sequence is TGCGCCAGCAGCACTAGCGGGAGCCTTTACGAGCAGTACTTC. Translation gives CASSTSGSLYEQYF. The chain couples TRBV5-1 to TRBJ2-7, with 11 bases matching TRBD2. In germline, CDR1 is SGHRS, CDR2 YFSETQ. V was pared by 4 bases and J by 4 bases, with 4 bases of the junction left unmatched. CDR3 length: 14 residues.

This chain connects TRBV6-6 to TRBJ2-7; 9 bases are a match to TRBD1. Germline values: CDR1 MNHNY, CDR2 SVGAGI (reference sequence). The CDR3 consists of 13 residues. J gave up 6 bases and V 3 bases, and 3 bases lay outside the gene matches. The CDR3 here is CASSYSTGGEQYF. Here the CDR3 DNA reads TGTGCCAGCAGTTATTCGACAGGGGGCGAGCAGTACTTC.

The genes are TRBV6-1 and TRBJ2-2; tentative D call: TRBD1 (6 bases). CDR3 length equals 14 residues. Germline V gene data show CDR1 as MNHNS and CDR2 as SASEGT. The V gene lost 6 bases and the J gene lost 3 bases, with 11 bases spanning the gap. The CDR3 reads CASRTDRDTGELFF. The CDR3 nucleotides are TGTGCCAGCAGGACGGACAGAGACACCGGGGAGCTGTTTTTT.